A selection of T cell receptor beta chains follows, all from one sample in a study of blood T cell repertoires in COVID-19. Generated by immunoSEQ multiplex PCR, the TCRdb table keeps only in-frame clones and is missing some. The sample includes some 300,000 clones, around 87% of them seen just once. Sequenced input: peripheral blood. The receptors come from a woman aged 40 to 55 with COVID-19, enrolled during active disease. The CDR3 runs from the conserved cysteine through the conserved F or W. D genes are given only for firm matches. Part of the rows lack a size; the others show once, few, many or a class for expanded clones.

v_gene,d_gene,j_gene,abundance,CDR3nt,CDR3aa
TRBV19,-,TRBJ1-1,-,TGTGCCAGTAGCAGGCCGAACACTGAAGCTTTCTTT,CASSRPNTEAFF
TRBV7-9,TRBD1,TRBJ1-3,-,TGTGCCAGCAGCCCCGGGACAGGGGGAAACACCATATATTTT,CASSPGTGGNTIYF
TRBV10-2,TRBD1,TRBJ1-5,-,TGCGCCAGCAGTGACCCTAAGGAGGACAGGGGCTTTTATAGCAATCAGCCCCAGCATTTT,CASSDPKEDRGFYSNQPQHF
TRBV9,TRBD2,TRBJ2-3,-,TGTGCCAGCAGCGTAGCTAGCGGGAGGGCTGGGCAGTATTTT,CASSVASGRAGQYF
TRBV30,-,TRBJ1-1,few,TGTGCCTGGAGTGTACGGGGGGACACTGAAGCTTTCTTT,CAWSVRGDTEAFF
TRBV11-2,TRBD2,TRBJ2-7,-,TGTGCCAGCAGCTCACCGCGGGGGGGAGGACCCTACTACGAGCAGTACTTC,CASSSPRGGGPYYEQYF
TRBV5-1,-,TRBJ1-1,-,TGCGCCAGCAGCTTAGTTTGGGGGCTCGGAACTGAAGCTTTCTTT,CASSLVWGLGTEAFF
TRBV19,-,TRBJ2-1,-,TGTGCCACCTCGCTCCCCCTAGGGGCTGGGTCTCGAAATGAGCAGTTCTTC,CATSLPLGAGSRNEQFF
TRBV24-1,-,TRBJ2-2,-,TGTGCCACCAGTGACCCACCTGGGACACCACTGAACACCGGGGAGCTGTTTTTT,CATSDPPGTPLNTGELFF
TRBV7-9,TRBD1,TRBJ1-2,few,TGTGCCAGCAGCTTAGGACAGGGTGGCGGCTACACCTTC,CASSLGQGGGYTF
TRBV4-1,TRBD1,TRBJ2-7,-,TGCGCCAGCAGCCAGGGGACAGTGACTACTTACGAGCAGTACTTC,CASSQGTVTTYEQYF
TRBV10-3,-,TRBJ1-1,few,TGTGCCATCACCTCGGCGGGGTACGCTGAAGCTTTCTTT,CAITSAGYAEAFF
TRBV11-2,-,TRBJ2-7,-,TGTGCCAGCAGCTCCCGGGACACTAGCTCCTACGAGCAGTACTTC,CASSSRDTSSYEQYF
TRBV4-3,-,TRBJ2-2,-,TGCGCCAGCAGCCGCAGGGTAGTCACCGGGGAGCTGTTTTTT,CASSRRVVTGELFF
TRBV28,TRBD1,TRBJ1-2,-,TGTGCCAGCAGTATACTGACAGGGGGAGCAAACTATGGCTACACCTTC,CASSILTGGANYGYTF
TRBV14,-,TRBJ2-5,-,TGTGCCAGCAGCCCACTAGACCAACAAGAGACCCAGTACTTC,CASSPLDQQETQYF
TRBV9,TRBD1,TRBJ1-6,-,TGTGCCAGCAGCCCCGGGACAGGGGGCGACTATGGGTCACCCCTCCACTTT,CASSPGTGGDYGSPLHF
TRBV2,TRBD1,TRBJ1-1,-,TGTGCCAGCAGTGAAGGGGGACAGGGAGAGAGGACTTTCTTT,CASSEGGQGERTFF
TRBV19,-,TRBJ2-1,-,TGTGCCAGTAGTATAACGACTGCCGAGCTGCTTAGCTCCTACAATGAGCAGTTCTTC,CASSITTAELLSSYNEQFF
TRBV3-1/TRBV3-2,-,TRBJ2-3,once,TGTGCCAGCAGCCAACGAGCGGGTCCCACAGATACGCAGTATTTT,CASSQRAGPTDTQYF